A single sample is the source of the 20 T cell receptor beta chains below, sequenced in a study of OX40 agonist ivuxolimab in advanced cancers. The protocol was immunoSEQ multiplex PCR, while the TCRdb copy is restricted to in-frame clones and leaves out a portion. The table includes 25,000 to 30,000 clones, around 87% detected once. The sample here was CD4+ or CD8+ T cells sorted from blood, taken in a trial of the OX40 agonist ivuxolimab. All receptors derive from an adult with an advanced solid tumor such as melanoma, head and neck, liver or kidney cancer.

The genes are TRBV7-8 and TRBJ2-1; TRBD2 aligns across 8 bases. Germline assignment: CDR1 SGHVS and CDR2 FQNEAQ. Trimming took 1 base from V and 7 from J; bases not matched to a gene: 9. This CDR3 is built from 16 residues. As DNA, the CDR3 is TGTGCCAGCAGCTTAGAATTGTCGGGCGGGAGGAATGAGCAGTTCTTC. It codes for CASSLELSGGRNEQFF.

The chain couples TRBV6-5 to TRBJ1-3, with 9 positions matching TRBD1. Germline V lookup: CDR1 MNHEY, CDR2 SVGAGI. CDR3 length: 16 amino acids. With 4 bases clipped from V and 0 bases from J, the junction kept 4 bases outside the gene matches. The chain's CDR3 is CASSWGQGLSGNTIYF. The CDR3 bases are TGTGCCAGCAGTTGGGGACAGGGACTCTCTGGAAACACCATATATTTT.

The rearrangement links TRBV7-9 to TRBJ1-5; D call uncertain. The CDR3 length is 14 residues. Germline V lookup: CDR1 SEHNR, CDR2 FQNEAQ (reference sequence). The V and J ends lost 1 base and 6 bases respectively, with 10 bases between them. CDR3 sequence (DNA): TGTGCCAGCAGCTTAGGGGGTCTTGGTCAGCCCCAGCATTTT. Residues: CASSLGGLGQPQHF.

This CDR3 is CASRTLDTQYF. The CDR3 DNA sequence: TGTGCCAGCAGGACTTTGGATACGCAGTATTTT. The chain combines TRBV11-2 with TRBJ2-3; D gene ambiguous. The CDR3 sequence is 11 residues long. Trimming left V 6 bases short and J 6 bases short, with 7 bases between. CDR1 and CDR2 (germline): SGHAT, FQNNGV. The variable domain in full, completed from reference TRBV11-2 and TRBJ2-3, reads EAGVAQSPRYKIIEKRQSVAFWCNPISGHATLYWYQQILGQGPKLLIQFQNNGVVDDSQLPKDRFSAERLKGVDSTLKIQPAKLEDSAVYLCASRTLDTQYFGPGTRLTVL.

The chain combines TRBV7-6 with TRBJ2-5, with D possibly TRBD2 on 5 matching bases. The end of the DNA aligns better with TRBJ2-7, so the J call may be wrong. This CDR3 has 14 amino acids. Germline CDR1 SGHVS, CDR2 FNYEAQ. CDR3 residues: CASSPGGGAYEQYF. In DNA, the CDR3 is TGTGCCAGCAGCCCCGGAGGAGGAGCCTACGAGCAGTACTTC.

V usage is TRBV10-3 and J usage is TRBJ1-4, with D uncertain. Trimming removed 10 bases from V and 0 bases from J, with 12 bases in between. CDR1 and CDR2 from the germline V gene are ENHRY and SYGVKD. CDR3 length equals 14 residues. The CDR3, as DNA: TGTGCCACCCGCCAGGCCCCAACTAATGAAAAACTGTTTTTT. It translates to CATRQAPTNEKLFF.

This chain joins TRBV19 and TRBJ1-5; D call uncertain. In germline, CDR1 is LNHDA, CDR2 SQIVND (reference sequence). The length of the CDR3 is 14 residues. The V end lost 1 base, the J end lost 0 bases, and 4 bases lay between the germline ends. The CDR3 region is CASSIAGSNQPQHF. In nucleotides, the CDR3 is TGTGCCAGTAGTATAGCGGGTAGCAATCAGCCCCAGCATTTT.

This chain joins TRBV7-2 and TRBJ2-3; D is unresolved. Germline CDR1 reads SGHTA; CDR2 reads FQGNSA. This CDR3 contains 11 residues. The V gene lost 2 bases and the J gene lost 3 bases, with 0 bases spanning the gap. As DNA, the CDR3 is TGTGCCAGCAGCTTAACAGATACGCAGTATTTT. Protein sequence: CASSLTDTQYF.

The CDR3 DNA reads TGTGCCAGCAGTGATGGTCATTACAATGAGCAGTTCTTC. Translated: CASSDGHYNEQFF. V and J are TRBV6-4 and TRBJ2-1, with D uncertain. The CDR3 is 13 amino acids. In germline, CDR1 is MRHNA, CDR2 SNTAGT. With 3 bases removed from V and 4 bases from J, the gap between germline ends came to 7 bases.

This clone was observed once. The V call is TRBV13, the J call TRBJ2-3; perhaps TRBD2 as D (6 bases). Trimming left V 5 bases short and J 2 bases short, with 17 bases between. CDR3 size: 16 residues. The germline V gene encodes CDR1 PRHDT and CDR2 FYEKMQ (reference sequence). The CDR3 region is CASSHRDSPDTDTQYF. The CDR3 DNA reads as TGTGCCAGCAGCCACCGGGACTCGCCAGACACAGATACGCAGTATTTT.

The chain couples TRBV15 to TRBJ2-1, with 14 bases lining up with TRBD2. V lost 5 bases and J lost 1; bases outside the gene matches: 10. The CDR3 has 19 residues. Germline V gene lookup returns CDR1 LNHNV and CDR2 YYDKDF (reference sequence). The CDR3 nucleotides are TGTGCCACCAGCTCCTCCGAGGGACTAGCGGGAGAGTCCTACAATGAGCAGTTCTTC. This sequence encodes CATSSSEGLAGESYNEQFF.

J is TRBJ1-2 and V is TRBV6-5; tentatively, D is TRBD1 (5 bases). CDR3 length: 13 residues. Germline V gene lookup returns CDR1 MNHEY and CDR2 SVGAGI. Deletions cut 8 bases from V and 6 bases from J, with 16 bases between. The chain's CDR3 is CASGTTGTHGYTF. The CDR3 DNA sequence: TGTGCCAGCGGGACTACAGGAACCCATGGCTACACCTTC.

For this clone: A read error may account for a junction end that differs from germline. Written as DNA, the CDR3 is TGTGCCAGCAGTTTAGTGGACAGGGTCTATGGCCACACCTTC. It codes for CASSLVDRVYGHTF. The V call is TRBV28, the J call TRBJ1-2; 8 bases map to TRBD1. This CDR3 is 14 amino acids long. Germline CDR1 MDHEN, CDR2 SYDVKM.

J is TRBJ1-4 and V is TRBV28; no reliable D call. CDR3 length: 13 residues. V lost 4 bases to trimming and J lost 4 bases, with 7 bases between them. CDR1 MDHEN and CDR2 SYDVKM come from the germline V gene. The CDR3 loop is CASSSPSNEKLFF. The DNA for the CDR3 is TGTGCCAGCAGTTCGCCGAGTAATGAAAAACTGTTTTTT.

This chain connects TRBV5-4 to TRBJ2-7, with D possibly matching TRBD1 (6 bases). CDR1 and CDR2 from the germline V gene are SGHNT and YYREEE (reference sequence). The CDR3 has 12 residues. The ends were cut back, 5 bases at V and 2 bases at J, with 8 bases in the middle. The CDR3 DNA follows: TGTGCCAGCAGTACAGGGCCCTACGAGCAGTACTTC. It is translated as CASSTGPYEQYF.

This chain uses TRBV6-5 with TRBJ2-2; D tentatively reads TRBD1 or TRBD2 (5 bases each). Per the germline V gene, CDR1 is MNHEY and CDR2 is SVGAGI. This CDR3 region has 14 residues. The V end was cut by 6 bases, the J end by 7 bases, with 15 bases between. The CDR3 is CASRSPGTSGELFF. The CDR3 DNA sequence: TGTGCCAGCAGGAGCCCCGGGACGAGCGGGGAGCTGTTTTTT.

The chain uses TRBV15 and TRBJ2-5, with D unclear. The CDR3 has 14 amino acids. CDR1 is LNHNV and CDR2 is YYDKDF in the germline V gene (reference sequence). The germline V and J ends were trimmed by 3 bases and 2 bases, with 10 bases remaining between them. DNA of the CDR3: TGTGCCACCAGCAGTCGAGTTTCGCAAGAGACCCAGTACTTC. Encoded protein: CATSSRVSQETQYF.

V gene TRBV5-1 combines with J gene TRBJ1-1; D is possibly TRBD1 (5 bases). The length of the CDR3 is 13 residues. Between the trimmed V and J ends, which lost 1 base and 7 bases, there was a span of 11 bases. The germline V gene encodes CDR1 SGHRS and CDR2 YFSETQ. CDR3 protein: CASSLPPGGEAFF. CDR3 nucleotide sequence: TGCGCCAGCAGCTTGCCCCCGGGGGGTGAAGCTTTCTTT.

The genes are TRBV11-2 and TRBJ2-5; 10 nucleotides match TRBD1. TRBJ2-7 explains the end of the DNA better; the J call may be wrong. CDR1 and CDR2 (germline): SGHAT, FQNNGV. This CDR3 spans 14 amino acids. DNA of the CDR3: TGTGCCAGCAGCTTAGGGACAGGGGGCTACGAGCAGTACTTC. This encodes CASSLGTGGYEQYF.

J is TRBJ1-2 and V is TRBV5-1; weak D call: TRBD1 (6 bases). CDR1 SGHRS and CDR2 YFSETQ come from the germline V gene. This CDR3 contains 14 residues. V lost 0 bases, J lost 6 bases, and 12 bases lay in between. The CDR3 loop reads CASSLEWAGDGYTF. In nucleotides, the CDR3 is TGCGCCAGCAGCTTGGAGTGGGCAGGGGATGGCTACACCTTC. Combining the CDR3 with reference TRBV5-1 and TRBJ1-2 gives the whole variable domain KAGVTQTPRYLIKTRGQQVTLSCSPISGHRSVSWYQQTPGQGLQFLFEYFSETQRNKGNFPGRFSGRQFSNSRSEMNVSTLELGDSALYLCASSLEWAGDGYTFGSGTRLTVV.